This entry lists 13 T cell receptor beta chains sequenced from one sample in a study of blood T cell repertoires in COVID-19. The repertoire was sequenced with immunoSEQ multiplex PCR; TCRdb's copy has only in-frame clones and lacks some. This table holds 200,000 or so clones, about 82% found once. The material sequenced was peripheral blood. These receptors were taken from a woman aged 30 to 39 with acute or convalescent COVID-19.

The rearrangement uses TRBV28 and TRBJ1-5; 7 bases fit TRBD1. The CDR3 runs to 16 residues. Germline V CDR1 and CDR2: MDHEN, SYDVKM. Trimming cost V 5 bases and J 12 bases; bases outside gene matches: 19. The DNA of the CDR3 is TGTGCCAGCAGTCCCCCACCCAGGCAGGGGGTGGGCTACCAGCATTTT. Encoded protein: CASSPPPRQGVGYQHF.

The chain employs TRBV21-1 and TRBJ1-2; no DNA check was done on the table's D call, TRBD1. TRBV21-1 is a recognized pseudogene. The CDR3 is made up of 12 amino acids. Here the CDR3 DNA reads TGTGCCAGCGAGGGACAGGTAGATGGCTACACCTTC. Translated, it gives CASEGQVDGYTF.

J is TRBJ2-1 and V is TRBV5-5; 9 positions agree with TRBD1. J gave up 9 bases and V 0 bases, and 4 bases lay outside the gene matches. Germline CDR1 is SGHKS and CDR2 is YYEKEE (reference sequence). The CDR3 is made up of 14 amino acids. The CDR3 DNA sequence: TGTGCCAGCAGCTTGGCCACAGGGGGCGGTGAGCAGTTCTTC. Encoded protein: CASSLATGGGEQFF. Full variable domain (outside the CDR3, taken from reference TRBV5-5 and TRBJ2-1): DAGVTQSPTHLIKTRGQQVTLRCSPISGHKSVSWYQQVLGQGPQFIFQYYEKEERGRGNFPDRFSARQFPNYSSELNVNALLLGDSALYLCASSLATGGGEQFFGPGTRLTVL.

The V gene is TRBV7-2, the J gene TRBJ2-3, with D hard to call. Germline V gene lookup returns CDR1 SGHTA and CDR2 FQGNSA. The CDR3 is 13 residues long. V was clipped by 5 bases and J by 3 bases, with 9 bases between them. CDR3 loop: CASSPELTDTQYF. The CDR3, as DNA: TGTGCCAGCAGCCCCGAGCTTACAGATACGCAGTATTTT.

The chain joins TRBV30 to TRBJ1-5, with unresolved D. Germline lookup yields CDR1 GTSNPN and CDR2 SVGIG (reference sequence). The V end was cut by 0 bases, the J end by 4 bases, with 10 bases between. The CDR3 totals 14 residues. The DNA of the CDR3 is TGTGCCTGGAGTGTACTTACAGCAAATCAGCCCCAGCATTTT. Its translation is CAWSVLTANQPQHF.

This chain joins TRBV6-6 and TRBJ2-3, with 7 bases that match TRBD1. The V gene's germline CDR1 is MNHNY and CDR2 SVGAGI (reference sequence). V lost 6 bases, J lost 4 bases, and 10 bases stayed unmatched. The CDR3 has 15 residues. CDR3 in DNA: TGTGCCAGCAGAATAGTAGGGGGCGCCGCAGATACGCAGTATTTT. Its protein is CASRIVGGAADTQYF.

This clone was seen a few times. The rearrangement uses TRBV7-2 and TRBJ1-4; a possible D gene is TRBD1 (6 bases). The V gene's germline CDR1 is SGHTA and CDR2 FQGNSA. The CDR3 has 15 amino acids. The ends were cut back, 4 bases at V and 7 bases at J, with 16 bases in the middle. CDR3 in amino acids: CASSWGLVDGEKLFF. CDR3 nucleotide sequence: TGTGCCAGCAGCTGGGGGCTGGTTGATGGTGAAAAACTGTTTTTT.

The rearrangement links TRBV6-5 to TRBJ1-4; tentative D call: TRBD1 (6 bases). CDR3 length equals 15 residues. Trimming stripped 7 bases from V and 8 bases from J, with 20 bases between. Germline V lookup: CDR1 MNHEY, CDR2 SVGAGI. CDR3 amino acids: CASNRWRGGAEKLFF. The CDR3 DNA sequence: TGTGCCAGCAACAGGTGGAGGGGGGGAGCAGAAAAACTGTTTTTT.

This chain joins TRBV10-1 and TRBJ2-1, with 14 bases lining up with TRBD2. The CDR3 sequence is 15 residues long. V lost 5 bases, J lost 10 bases, and 7 bases stayed unmatched. The V gene's germline CDR1 is WNHNN and CDR2 SYGVQD (reference sequence). CDR3 DNA: TGCGCCAGCAGTTTGGGACTAGCGGGAGCAGGCGAGCAGTTCTTC. This translates into CASSLGLAGAGEQFF.

The V call is TRBV5-1, the J call TRBJ2-1; D perhaps matches TRBD2 (6 bases). The V gene's germline CDR1 is SGHRS and CDR2 YFSETQ. This CDR3 contains 15 residues. Trimming took off 3 bases at V and 5 bases at J, with 15 bases between the two ends. CDR3 sequence: CASSSSGLTNNEQFF. In DNA form, the CDR3 reads TGCGCCAGCAGCTCCAGCGGGTTAACGAACAATGAGCAGTTCTTC.

The chain links TRBV7-2 to TRBJ1-5; 10 bases agree with TRBD1. CDR3 length: 15 amino acids. V trimming: 5 bases; J trimming: 4 bases; junction bases outside the gene matches: 5. The germline V gene encodes CDR1 SGHTA and CDR2 FQGNSA. CDR3 protein: CASSARTGGNQPQHF. The CDR3 nucleotides are TGTGCCAGCAGCGCCCGGACAGGGGGAAATCAGCCCCAGCATTTT.

The chain uses TRBV4-2 and TRBJ1-1, with D maybe TRBD1 (5 bases). Germline CDR1 and CDR2: LGHNA and YNFKEQ. Between the trimmed V and J ends, which lost 0 bases and 8 bases, there was a span of 7 bases. This CDR3 is 12 amino acids long. CDR3 region: CASSQDRGEAFF. The CDR3 DNA follows: TGTGCCAGCAGCCAAGACCGGGGGGAAGCTTTCTTT.

The chain links TRBV7-2 to TRBJ2-3; D remains ambiguous. The V gene lost 3 bases and the J gene lost 4 bases, with 8 bases spanning the gap. The CDR3 runs to 13 residues. Germline lookup yields CDR1 SGHTA and CDR2 FQGNSA. CDR3 sequence (DNA): TGTGCCAGCAGCTTCGGCGGTCCAGATACGCAGTATTTT. It translates to CASSFGGPDTQYF.